These 29 T cell receptor beta chains were all obtained from the same sample, sequenced in a study of blood T cells in healthy people across ages. Using a J-beta primer mix together with a sample-barcoded 5' primer, a second PCR was run for about 7 to 12 cycles. Each CDR3 protein gets one entry after TCRdb re-called the 5' RACE reads with MiXCR. The data show approximately 960,000 distinct CDR3 sequences, almost 30% seen once. These same data were also listed under a study on T cells of mothers and their children.

Sequenced sample: blood. The receptors originated from a woman aged 40 to 49 in good health.

This clonotype was counted between two and nine times. The V gene is TRBV19, the J gene TRBJ2-5, with a weak D call TRBD2 (6 bases). The CDR3 sequence is 12 residues long. V was shortened by 8 bases and J by 5 bases, with 12 bases between the two germline ends. In germline, CDR1 is LNHDA, CDR2 SQIVND (reference sequence). The CDR3 DNA is TGTGCCAGTTCGGAGGGCTTCGAGACCCAGTACTTC. It is translated as CASSEGFETQYF.

This clonotype showed up just a few times. The chain has TRBV12-3 or TRBV12-4 and TRBJ1-1; D may be TRBD1 (5 bases). V was shortened by 10 bases and J by 4 bases, with 13 bases between the two germline ends. The CDR3 length is 12 residues. CDR3 in amino acids: CATCQGGTEAFF. The CDR3 DNA sequence: TGTGCCACCTGTCAGGGAGGCACTGAAGCTTTCTTT.

The rearrangement uses TRBV28 and TRBJ2-4; D is uncertain. The closer fit of TRBJ2-7 to the DNA end suggests the J call may be wrong. The germline V gene has CDR1 MDHEN and CDR2 SYDVKM. This CDR3 contains 12 residues. CDR3 sequence reads: CASSSQTVEQYF. In nucleotides, the CDR3 is TGTGCCAGCAGTTCCCAGACGGTCGAGCAGTACTTC.

On this clonotype: A much larger clone sits a single nucleotide away, making a read error possible. The V and J genes are TRBV28 and TRBJ2-1; D uncertain. The CDR3 length is 12 residues. CDR1 is MDHEN, CDR2 SYDVKM, per germline. CDR3 protein: CAGSLNSNEQFF. CDR3 DNA: TGTGCCGGCAGTTTAAACTCAAATGAGCAGTTCTTC.

This clonotype was counted a few times. J is TRBJ1-1 and V is TRBV29-1, with no clear D. Germline CDR1 SQVTM, CDR2 ANQGSEA. The CDR3 extends over 13 amino acids. V was trimmed by 5 bases and J by 0 bases, leaving 10 bases between them. The DNA for the CDR3 is TGCAGCGTTATTCGCTTTTTGAACACTGAAGCTTTCTTT. It is translated as CSVIRFLNTEAFF. Using reference TRBV29-1 and TRBJ1-1 for the parts outside the CDR3, the full variable domain is SAVISQKPSRDICQRGTSLTIQCQVDSQVTMMFWYRQQPGQSLTLIATANQGSEATYESGFVIDKFPISRPNLTFSTLTVSNMSPEDSSIYLCSVIRFLNTEAFFGQGTRLTVV.

As for this clonotype: A much larger clone is a single base away; this may be a read error. The chain combines TRBV4-3 with TRBJ2-3, with unresolved D. Germline V gene lookup returns CDR1 LGHNA and CDR2 YSLEER. The CDR3 sequence is 16 residues long. CDR3 loop: CAGSQELTNDADTQYF. CDR3 nucleotides: TGCGCCGGCAGCCAAGAACTGACGAACGACGCAGATACGCAGTATTTT.

Details on this clonotype: This could be a read error, since a much larger clone is one nucleotide away. The gene calls are TRBV20-1 and TRBJ2-4; the D gene is possibly TRBD1 (7 bases). V was shortened by 6 bases and J by 13 bases, with 22 bases between the two germline ends. Germline V gene sequence: CDR1 DFQATT, CDR2 SNEGSKA (reference sequence). The CDR3 totals 13 residues. CDR3 bases: TGCAGTGCGGGGGGACAGCCATACAATGAGCAGTACTTC. Translating it yields CSAGGQPYNEQYF.

In this sample, this clonotype turned up a few times. The chain uses TRBV5-1 and TRBJ1-1; perhaps TRBD1 as D (5 bases). The CDR3 runs 14 residues. V lost 0 bases, J lost 5 bases, and 11 bases lay in between. Germline V gene lookup returns CDR1 SGHRS and CDR2 YFSETQ. The CDR3 region has the DNA TGCGCCAGCAGCTTGGAGGGACCGTGGACTGAAGCTTTCTTT. This codes for CASSLEGPWTEAFF.

This clonotype came up a few times. This chain connects TRBV7-9 to TRBJ2-1; 13 positions match TRBD2. Germline lookup yields CDR1 SEHNR and CDR2 FQNEAQ (reference sequence). Germline trimming cut 5 bases from V and 1 base from J; bases unmatched to any gene: 8. The CDR3 sequence is 18 residues long. CDR3 DNA: TGTGCCAGCAGCCCTTGGACTAGCGGGGGCGGTTCCTACAATGAGCAGTTCTTC. This gives the protein CASSPWTSGGGSYNEQFF. Complete variable domain (other parts from reference TRBV7-9 and TRBJ2-1): DTGVSQNPRHKITKRGQNVTFRCDPISEHNRLYWYRQTLGQGPEFLTYFQNEAQLEKSRLLSDRFSAERPKGSFSTLEIQRTEQGDSAMYLCASSPWTSGGGSYNEQFFGPGTRLTVL.

V usage is TRBV6-6 and J usage is TRBJ1-5; TRBD1 aligns across 7 bases. Per the germline V gene, CDR1 is MNHNY and CDR2 is SVGAGI (reference sequence). Losses at the gene ends were 4 bases for V and 4 bases for J; bases not matched to a gene: 4. This CDR3 comprises 14 residues. CDR3 bases: TGTGCCAGCAGTTCGGACAGGAGGAATCAGCCCCAGCATTTT. It translates to CASSSDRRNQPQHF.

In its sample, this clonotype was seen many times. The chain carries TRBV7-2 and TRBJ2-7; D not certain. V lost 0 bases, J lost 2 bases, and 14 bases lay in between. The germline CDR1 and CDR2 sequences are SGHTA and FQGNSA. The CDR3 spans 16 residues. CDR3 coding DNA: TGTGCCAGCAGCTTAGCGCTGGGAAGGGATCCCTACGAGCAGTACTTC. Its translation is CASSLALGRDPYEQYF.

A word on this clonotype: Mismatch with germline at one junction end may stem from a read error. The chain is built from TRBV5-1 and TRBJ2-3; no clear D gene. CDR1 is SGHRS, CDR2 YFSETQ, per germline. The CDR3 consists of 16 residues. The CDR3 nucleotides are TGCGCCAGCAGCTTGGGGTCCGTCGGTCTCACAGATGCGCAGTATTTT. It translates to CASSLGSVGLTDAQYF.

This clonotype was detected a few times. The V gene is TRBV13, the J gene TRBJ1-2, with 7 positions matching TRBD1. Per the germline V gene, CDR1 is PRHDT and CDR2 is FYEKMQ (reference sequence). The CDR3 loop spans 14 amino acids. V lost 6 bases, J lost 6 bases, and 10 bases stayed unmatched. The DNA for the CDR3 is TGTGCCAGCAGTCACACCGGGACAGCAAATGGCTACACCTTC. This codes for CASSHTGTANGYTF.

The gene calls are TRBV12-3 or TRBV12-4 and TRBJ1-2; 7 nucleotides match TRBD1. V shed 5 bases and J 6 bases; nucleotides not matched to a gene: 15. This CDR3 has 16 residues. CDR3 coding DNA: TGTGCCAGCAGTCCCCCCGGAGGCGACAGGGACGATGGCTACACCTTC. Encoded protein: CASSPPGGDRDDGYTF.

The J gene is TRBJ2-3, the V gene TRBV2; unclear D gene. The germline CDR1 and CDR2 sequences are SNHLY and FYNNEI. The CDR3 covers 15 residues. The V and J ends lost 1 base and 0 bases respectively, with 8 bases between them. This CDR3 is CASSEGQASTDTQYF. CDR3 coding DNA: TGTGCCAGCAGTGAAGGCCAGGCTAGCACAGATACGCAGTATTTT.

This clonotype was found many times. The chain joins TRBV6-6 to TRBJ2-6, with a weak D call TRBD1 (5 bases). CDR3 length: 13 amino acids. Germline CDR1 and CDR2: MNHNY and SVGAGI (reference sequence). V was clipped by 11 bases and J by 0 bases, with 8 bases between them. The CDR3 nucleotides read TGTGCCGGTGACAGCTCTGGGGCCAACGTCCTGACTTTC. Amino acid sequence: CAGDSSGANVLTF.

This chain links TRBV24-1 with TRBJ2-5, with TRBD2 matching over 9 bases. V was clipped by 6 bases and J by 0 bases; unmatched bases: 10. This CDR3 region has 17 residues. Germline assignment: CDR1 KGHDR and CDR2 SFDVKD. The CDR3 DNA sequence: TGTGCCACCAGTTGGACTGGCGGGGGGGCCCACCAAGAGACCCAGTACTTC. Protein: CATSWTGGGAHQETQYF.

This chain links TRBV5-1 with TRBJ2-1, with 7 bases aligning to TRBD2. The CDR3 is 15 amino acids. The V segment lost 5 bases and the J segment 7 bases; nucleotides outside the gene matches: 12. Germline V CDR1 and CDR2: SGHRS, YFSETQ. The CDR3 DNA is TGCGCCAGCAGACCACCTAGCGGAGGTCAAAATGAGCAGTTCTTC. Translated, it gives CASRPPSGGQNEQFF.

In its sample, this clonotype was seen many times. V is TRBV28 and J is TRBJ1-6; no definite D call. Germline V gene lookup returns CDR1 MDHEN and CDR2 SYDVKM. The CDR3 sequence is 17 residues long. V was cut by 0 bases and J by 0 bases, with 9 bases left in between. CDR3 amino acids: CASSLWTASSYNSPLHF. The DNA for the CDR3 is TGTGCCAGCAGTTTATGGACGGCGAGCTCCTATAATTCACCCCTCCACTTT.

This clonotype was detected ten times or more. DNA for the CDR3: TGTGCCAGCAGCTCGACAGGGGAAAATGAGCAGTTCTTC. Amino acids: CASSSTGENEQFF. V usage is TRBV7-2 and J usage is TRBJ2-1, with TRBD1 matching 8 bases. Germline CDR1 is SGHTA and CDR2 is FQGNSA. The V gene end was trimmed by 4 bases and the J gene end by 7 bases; junction bases not matched to a gene: 3. The CDR3 contains 13 residues.

About this clonotype: The junction shows a germline mismatch at one end, possibly a read error. V and J are TRBV7-2 and TRBJ2-1, with D hard to call. Germline-derived CDR1 and CDR2 are SGHTA and FQGNSA. The CDR3 consists of 14 residues. DNA for the CDR3: TGTGCCAGCAGCCCTACTAACAGTCCCCATGAGCGGTTCTTC. It codes for CASSPTNSPHERFF.

The J gene is TRBJ2-1, the V gene TRBV2, with D perhaps TRBD2 (5 bases). CDR3 length equals 15 residues. Trimming removed 8 bases at V and 2 bases at J, with 16 bases between. Germline V gene data show CDR1 as SNHLY and CDR2 as FYNNEI. CDR3 coding DNA: TGTGCCAGCGGACCTCGGGGTCCAACCTACAATGAGCAGTTCTTC. This translates into CASGPRGPTYNEQFF.

The chain links TRBV10-3 to TRBJ1-4, with TRBD1 as a possible D gene (5 bases). V was pared by 0 bases and J by 5 bases, with 10 bases between. The CDR3 totals 15 residues. CDR1 and CDR2 from the germline V gene are ENHRY and SYGVKD. CDR3 nucleotides: TGTGCCATCAGTGAGTCGCGGGGCTGGAATGAAAAACTGTTTTTT. It encodes CAISESRGWNEKLFF.

This clonotype was recorded many times. The chain is built from TRBV4-2 and TRBJ2-5, with D unresolved. The CDR3 extends over 12 amino acids. Germline lookup yields CDR1 LGHNA and CDR2 YNFKEQ. Trimming pared 1 base from V and 7 bases from J, leaving 7 bases between. The CDR3 protein is CASSQGGATQYF. DNA for the CDR3: TGTGCCAGCAGCCAAGGAGGAGCGACCCAGTACTTC.

The chain employs TRBV7-2 and TRBJ1-5; 9 bases are shared with TRBD1. Unmatched junction bases numbered 8, after V lost 1 base and J lost 7 bases. Germline loops: CDR1 SGHTA, CDR2 FQGNSA. The CDR3 contains 16 residues. The CDR3 reads CASSLGDRTGEQPQHF. In nucleotides, the CDR3 is TGTGCCAGCAGCTTAGGGGACCGGACAGGGGAGCAGCCCCAGCATTTT. Drawing the rest from reference TRBV7-2 and TRBJ1-5, the complete variable domain is GAGVSQSPSNKVTEKGKDVELRCDPISGHTALYWYRQSLGQGLEFLIYFQGNSAPDKSGLPSDRFSAERTGGSVSTLTIQRTQQEDSAVYLCASSLGDRTGEQPQHFGDGTRLSIL.

This clonotype was picked up many times. The chain employs TRBV11-2 and TRBJ2-5, with D perhaps matching TRBD2 (6 bases). In germline, CDR1 is SGHAT, CDR2 FQNNGV. Trimming removed 2 bases at V and 4 bases at J, with 14 bases between. This CDR3 spans 15 amino acids. The CDR3 nucleotides read TGTGCCAGCAGCTTACACGGACGGAGGGGAGAGACCCAGTACTTC. Translating gives CASSLHGRRGETQYF.

Only a few counts were recorded for this clonotype. The chain uses TRBV2 and TRBJ1-1, with D perhaps TRBD1 (6 bases). This CDR3 is 14 amino acids long. Germline loops: CDR1 SNHLY, CDR2 FYNNEI. Trimming left V 3 bases short and J 2 bases short, with 10 bases between. The CDR3 DNA reads TGTGCCAGCAGTGACCTGGACAGCAACACTGAAGCTTTCTTT. Protein sequence: CASSDLDSNTEAFF.

The chain couples TRBV29-1 to TRBJ2-5; 11 positions agree with TRBD2. The junction had 10 bases not matched to a gene; V was cut back by 6 bases and J by 4 bases. This CDR3 has 15 amino acids. The germline CDR1 and CDR2 sequences are SQVTM and ANQGSEA. CDR3 nucleotides: TGCAGCGTCACCCCCGGACTAGCGGGTACAGAGACCCAGTACTTC. Translating it yields CSVTPGLAGTETQYF.

This clonotype has more than one count but fewer than ten. The rearrangement joins TRBV4-3 to TRBJ2-3; 11 positions match TRBD1. The junction had 6 bases not matched to a gene; V was cut back by 1 base and J by 6 bases. The germline V gene encodes CDR1 LGHNA and CDR2 YSLEER. CDR3 size: 16 residues. This chain's CDR3 is CASSQGTGGVSDTQYF. CDR3 in DNA: TGCGCCAGCAGCCAAGGGACAGGGGGCGTATCCGATACGCAGTATTTT.